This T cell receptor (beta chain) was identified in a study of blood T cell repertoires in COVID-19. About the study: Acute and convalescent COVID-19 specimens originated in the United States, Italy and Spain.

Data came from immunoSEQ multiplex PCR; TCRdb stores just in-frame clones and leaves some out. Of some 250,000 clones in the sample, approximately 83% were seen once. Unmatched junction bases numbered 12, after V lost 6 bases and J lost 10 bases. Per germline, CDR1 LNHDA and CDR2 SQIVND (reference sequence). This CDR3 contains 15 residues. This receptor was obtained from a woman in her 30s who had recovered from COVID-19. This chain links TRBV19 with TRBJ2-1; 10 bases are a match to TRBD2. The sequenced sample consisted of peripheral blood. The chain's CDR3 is CASSSLSGGAGEQFF. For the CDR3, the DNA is TGTGCCAGTAGCTCCTTGAGCGGGGGGGCAGGCGAGCAGTTCTTC.